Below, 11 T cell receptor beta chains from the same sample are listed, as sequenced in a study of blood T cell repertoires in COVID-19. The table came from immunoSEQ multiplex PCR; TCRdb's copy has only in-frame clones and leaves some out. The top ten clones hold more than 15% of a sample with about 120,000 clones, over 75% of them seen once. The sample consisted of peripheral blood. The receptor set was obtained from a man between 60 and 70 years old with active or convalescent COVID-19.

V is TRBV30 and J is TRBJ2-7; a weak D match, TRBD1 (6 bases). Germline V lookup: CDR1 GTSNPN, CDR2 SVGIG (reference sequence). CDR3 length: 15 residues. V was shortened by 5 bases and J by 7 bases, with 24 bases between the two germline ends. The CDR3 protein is CAWGGQDYDFGEQYF. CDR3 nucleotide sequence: TGTGCCTGGGGGGGACAAGACTACGATTTCGGGGAGCAGTACTTC.

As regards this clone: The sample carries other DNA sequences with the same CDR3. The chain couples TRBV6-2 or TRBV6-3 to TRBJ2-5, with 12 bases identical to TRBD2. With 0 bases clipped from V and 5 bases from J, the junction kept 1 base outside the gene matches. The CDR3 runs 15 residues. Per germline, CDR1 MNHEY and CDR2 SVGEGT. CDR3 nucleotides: TGTGCCAGCAGTTACTCGCTAGCGGGAGGGGAGACCCAGTACTTC. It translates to CASSYSLAGGETQYF.

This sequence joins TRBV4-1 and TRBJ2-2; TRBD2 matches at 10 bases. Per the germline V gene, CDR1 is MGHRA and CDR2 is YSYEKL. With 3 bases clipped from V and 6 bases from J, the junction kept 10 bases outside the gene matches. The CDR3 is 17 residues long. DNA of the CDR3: TGCGCCAGCAGCCATCCCAGCGGGAGGGCCCCAGCCGGGGAGCTGTTTTTT. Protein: CASSHPSGRAPAGELFF.

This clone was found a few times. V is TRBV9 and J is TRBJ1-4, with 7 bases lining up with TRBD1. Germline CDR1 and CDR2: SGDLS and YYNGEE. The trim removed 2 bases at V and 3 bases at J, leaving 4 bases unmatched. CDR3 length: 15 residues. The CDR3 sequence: CASSVTGVSNEKLFF. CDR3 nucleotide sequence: TGTGCCAGCAGCGTCACAGGGGTTTCTAATGAAAAACTGTTTTTT.

Here the CDR3 DNA reads TGTGCCAGCAGCCCCGGGACTAGCGGGGCCTACGAGCAGTACTTC. This sequence encodes CASSPGTSGAYEQYF. The chain has TRBV14 and TRBJ2-7; TRBD2 agrees at 13 bases. Per germline, CDR1 SGHDN and CDR2 FVKESK. This CDR3 region has 15 residues. The V and J ends lost 4 bases and 2 bases, in that order; junction bases with no gene match: 2.

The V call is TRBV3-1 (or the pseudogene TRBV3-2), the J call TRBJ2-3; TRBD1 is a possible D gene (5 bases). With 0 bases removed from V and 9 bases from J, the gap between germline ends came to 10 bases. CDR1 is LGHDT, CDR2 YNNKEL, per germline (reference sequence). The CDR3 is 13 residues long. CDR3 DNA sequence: TGTGCCAGCAGCCAAGATAATGCAGGGACGCAGTATTTT. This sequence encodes CASSQDNAGTQYF.

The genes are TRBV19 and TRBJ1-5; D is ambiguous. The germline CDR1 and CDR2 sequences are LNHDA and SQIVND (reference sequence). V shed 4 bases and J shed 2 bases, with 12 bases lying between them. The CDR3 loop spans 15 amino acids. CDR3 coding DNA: TGTGCCAGTAGTAGCAGGCCCTGGGGCAATCAGCCCCAGCATTTT. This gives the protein CASSSRPWGNQPQHF.

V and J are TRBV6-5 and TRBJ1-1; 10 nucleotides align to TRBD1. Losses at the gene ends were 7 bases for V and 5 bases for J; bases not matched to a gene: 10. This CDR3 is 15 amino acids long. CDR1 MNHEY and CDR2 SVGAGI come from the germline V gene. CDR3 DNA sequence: TGTGCCAGCACCGCAATGACAGGGGGCAGGACTGAAGCTTTCTTT. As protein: CASTAMTGGRTEAFF.

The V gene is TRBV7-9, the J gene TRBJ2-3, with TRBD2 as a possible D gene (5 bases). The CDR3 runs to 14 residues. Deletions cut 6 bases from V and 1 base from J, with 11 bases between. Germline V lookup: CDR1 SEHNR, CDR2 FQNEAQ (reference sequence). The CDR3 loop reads CASRPLGGTDTQYF. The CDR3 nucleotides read TGTGCCAGCAGACCACTAGGTGGCACAGATACGCAGTATTTT.

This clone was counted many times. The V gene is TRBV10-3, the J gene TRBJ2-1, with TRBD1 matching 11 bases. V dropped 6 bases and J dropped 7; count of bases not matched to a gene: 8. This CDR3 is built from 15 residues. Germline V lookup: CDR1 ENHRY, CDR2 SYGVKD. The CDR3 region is CAISWGQGGGNEQFF. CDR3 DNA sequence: TGTGCCATCAGCTGGGGACAGGGGGGTGGGAATGAGCAGTTCTTC.

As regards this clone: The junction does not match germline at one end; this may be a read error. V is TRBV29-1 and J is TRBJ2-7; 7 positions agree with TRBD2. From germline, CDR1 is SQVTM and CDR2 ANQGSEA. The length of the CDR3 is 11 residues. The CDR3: CSFRRDYEQYF. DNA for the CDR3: TGCAGCTTCAGACGGGACTACGAACAGTACTTC.